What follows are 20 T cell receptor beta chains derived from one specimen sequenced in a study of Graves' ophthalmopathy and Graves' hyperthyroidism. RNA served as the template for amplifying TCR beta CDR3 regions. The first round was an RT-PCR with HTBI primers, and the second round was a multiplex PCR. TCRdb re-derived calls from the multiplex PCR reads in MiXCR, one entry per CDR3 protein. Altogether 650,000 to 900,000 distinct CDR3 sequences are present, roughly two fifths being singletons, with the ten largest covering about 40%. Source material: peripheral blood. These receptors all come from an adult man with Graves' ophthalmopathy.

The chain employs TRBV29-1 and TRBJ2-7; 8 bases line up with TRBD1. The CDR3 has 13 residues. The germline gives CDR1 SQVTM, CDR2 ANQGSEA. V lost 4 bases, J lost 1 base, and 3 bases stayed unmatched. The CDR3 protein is CSVVRDRSYEQYF. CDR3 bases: TGCAGCGTTGTAAGGGACAGGTCCTACGAGCAGTACTTC.

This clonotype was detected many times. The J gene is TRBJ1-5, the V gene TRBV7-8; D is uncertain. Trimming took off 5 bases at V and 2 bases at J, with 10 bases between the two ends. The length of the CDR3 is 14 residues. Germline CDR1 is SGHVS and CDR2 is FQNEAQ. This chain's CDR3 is CASSRGLGNQPQHF. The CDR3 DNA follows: TGTGCCAGCAGCCGCGGGTTGGGCAATCAGCCCCAGCATTTT. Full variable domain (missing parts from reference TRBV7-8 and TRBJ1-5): GAGVSQSPRYKVAKRGQDVALRCDPISGHVSLFWYQQALGQGPEFLTYFQNEAQLDKSGLPSDRFFAERPEGSVSTLKIQRTQQEDSAVYLCASSRGLGNQPQHFGDGTRLSIL.

The CDR3, as DNA: TGCAGTGCTAGAGAGGGTGGTAGCGGGAGGGTAGGAGAGACCCAGTACTTC. Amino acid sequence: CSAREGGSGRVGETQYF. This chain links TRBV20-1 with TRBJ2-5, with 11 bases lining up with TRBD2. Germline CDR1 reads DFQATT; CDR2 reads SNEGSKA (reference sequence). This CDR3 is built from 17 residues. V dropped 0 bases and J dropped 4; count of bases not matched to a gene: 10.

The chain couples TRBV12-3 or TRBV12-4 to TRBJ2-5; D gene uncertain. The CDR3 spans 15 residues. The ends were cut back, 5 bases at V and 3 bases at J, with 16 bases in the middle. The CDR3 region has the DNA TGTGCCAGCAGTCGCTCTATGACGGGTGAAGAGACCCAGTACTTC. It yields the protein CASSRSMTGEETQYF.

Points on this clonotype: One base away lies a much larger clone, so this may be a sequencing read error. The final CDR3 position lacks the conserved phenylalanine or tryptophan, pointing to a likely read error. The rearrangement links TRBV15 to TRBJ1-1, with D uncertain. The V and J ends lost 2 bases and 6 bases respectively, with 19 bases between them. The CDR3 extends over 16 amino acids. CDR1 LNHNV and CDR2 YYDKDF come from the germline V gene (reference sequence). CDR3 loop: CATSRTWASLVSEAFL. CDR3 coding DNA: TGTGCCACCAGCAGAACCTGGGCGTCTTTGGTGTCTGAAGCTTTCCTT.

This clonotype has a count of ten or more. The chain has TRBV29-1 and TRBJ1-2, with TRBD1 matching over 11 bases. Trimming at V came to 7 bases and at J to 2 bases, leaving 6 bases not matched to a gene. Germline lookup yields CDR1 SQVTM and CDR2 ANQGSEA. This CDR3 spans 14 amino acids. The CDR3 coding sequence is TGCAGCGCTGGGGACAGGGGGAAGAACTATGGCTACACCTTC. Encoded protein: CSAGDRGKNYGYTF.

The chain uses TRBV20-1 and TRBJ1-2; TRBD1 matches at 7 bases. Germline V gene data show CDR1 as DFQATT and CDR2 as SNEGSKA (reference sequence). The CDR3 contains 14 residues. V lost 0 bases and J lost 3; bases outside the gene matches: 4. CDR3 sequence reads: CSAREGGAYYGYTF. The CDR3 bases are TGCAGTGCTAGAGAAGGGGGCGCTTACTATGGCTACACCTTC.

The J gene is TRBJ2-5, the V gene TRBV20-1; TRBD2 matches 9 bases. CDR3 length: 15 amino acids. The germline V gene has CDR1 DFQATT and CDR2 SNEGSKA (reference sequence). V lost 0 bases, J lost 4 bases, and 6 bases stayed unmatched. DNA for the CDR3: TGCAGTGCTAGAGATCCGGCGGGGGGGCGAGAGACCCAGTACTTC. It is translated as CSARDPAGGRETQYF.

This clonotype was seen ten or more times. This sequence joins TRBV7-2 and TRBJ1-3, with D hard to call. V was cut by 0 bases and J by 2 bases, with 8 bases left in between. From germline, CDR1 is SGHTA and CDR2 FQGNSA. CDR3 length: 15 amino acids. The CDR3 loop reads CASSLALRAGNTIYF. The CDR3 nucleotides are TGTGCCAGCAGCTTAGCCTTACGGGCTGGAAACACCATATATTTT.

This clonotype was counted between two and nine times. The CDR3 region has the DNA TGCGCCAGCAGCTTGACAGCATTCACTGAAGCTTTCTTT. This encodes CASSLTAFTEAFF. V usage is TRBV5-1 and J usage is TRBJ1-1; no clear D gene. The CDR3 covers 13 residues. V was trimmed by 1 base and J by 4 bases, leaving 8 bases between them. Germline V lookup: CDR1 SGHRS, CDR2 YFSETQ.

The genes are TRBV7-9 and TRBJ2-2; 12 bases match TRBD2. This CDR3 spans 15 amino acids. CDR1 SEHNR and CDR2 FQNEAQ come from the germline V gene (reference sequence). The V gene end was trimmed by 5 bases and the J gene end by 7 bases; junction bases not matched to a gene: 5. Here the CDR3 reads CASSNRLAGDGELFF. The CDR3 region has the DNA TGTGCCAGCAGCAATCGACTAGCGGGAGACGGGGAGCTGTTTTTT.

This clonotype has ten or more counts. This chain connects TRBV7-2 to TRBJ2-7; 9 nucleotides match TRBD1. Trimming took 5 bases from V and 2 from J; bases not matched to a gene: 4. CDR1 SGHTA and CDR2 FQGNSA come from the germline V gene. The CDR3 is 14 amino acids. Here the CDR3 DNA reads TGTGCCAGCAGCCCGCGGACAGGGGCCTACGAGCAGTACTTC. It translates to CASSPRTGAYEQYF.

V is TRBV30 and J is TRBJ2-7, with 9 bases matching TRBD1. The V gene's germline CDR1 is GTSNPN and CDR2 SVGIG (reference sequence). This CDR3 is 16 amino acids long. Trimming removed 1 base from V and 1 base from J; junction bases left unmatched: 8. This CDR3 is CAWSGTGVARSYEQYF. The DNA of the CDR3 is TGTGCCTGGAGTGGGACAGGGGTTGCTAGGTCCTACGAGCAGTACTTC.

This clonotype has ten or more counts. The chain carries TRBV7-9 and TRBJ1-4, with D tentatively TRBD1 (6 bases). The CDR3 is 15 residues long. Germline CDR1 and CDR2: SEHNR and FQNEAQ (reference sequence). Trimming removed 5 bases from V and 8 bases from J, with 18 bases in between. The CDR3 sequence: CASSPQGGKAEKLFF. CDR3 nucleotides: TGTGCCAGCAGCCCTCAAGGGGGAAAGGCGGAAAAACTGTTTTTT.

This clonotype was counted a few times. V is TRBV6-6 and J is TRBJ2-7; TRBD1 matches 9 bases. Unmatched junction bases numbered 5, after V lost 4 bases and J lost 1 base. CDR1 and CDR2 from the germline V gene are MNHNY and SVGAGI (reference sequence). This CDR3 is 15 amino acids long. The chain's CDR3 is CASSSSDRGSYEQYF. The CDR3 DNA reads TGTGCCAGCAGTTCCTCGGACAGGGGATCCTACGAGCAGTACTTC.

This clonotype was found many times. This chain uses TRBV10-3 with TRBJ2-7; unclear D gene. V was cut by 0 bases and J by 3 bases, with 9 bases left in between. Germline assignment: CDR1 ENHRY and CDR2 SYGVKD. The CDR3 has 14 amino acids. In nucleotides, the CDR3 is TGTGCCATCAGTGAGTCAGTGAGAAGCTACGAGCAGTACTTC. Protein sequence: CAISESVRSYEQYF.

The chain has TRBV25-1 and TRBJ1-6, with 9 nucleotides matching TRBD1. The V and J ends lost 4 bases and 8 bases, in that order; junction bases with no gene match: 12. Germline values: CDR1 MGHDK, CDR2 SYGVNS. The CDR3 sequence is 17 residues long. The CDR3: CASSARDTDRGDSPLHF. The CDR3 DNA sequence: TGTGCCAGCAGTGCTAGAGATACGGACAGGGGAGATTCACCCCTCCACTTT.

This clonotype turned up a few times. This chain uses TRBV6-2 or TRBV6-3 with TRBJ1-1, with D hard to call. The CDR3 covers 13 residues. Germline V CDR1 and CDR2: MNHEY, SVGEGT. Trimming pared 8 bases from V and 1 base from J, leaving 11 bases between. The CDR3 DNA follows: TGTGCCAGCTCTTTCCCCACGAACACTGAAGCTTTCTTT. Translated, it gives CASSFPTNTEAFF.

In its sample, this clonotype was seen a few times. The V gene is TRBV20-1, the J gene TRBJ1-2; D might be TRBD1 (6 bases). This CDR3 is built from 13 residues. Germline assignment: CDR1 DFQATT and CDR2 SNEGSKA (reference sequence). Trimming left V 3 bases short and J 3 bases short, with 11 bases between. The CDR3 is CSARGGADYGYTF. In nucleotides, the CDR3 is TGCAGTGCTAGGGGGGGCGCGGACTATGGCTACACCTTC.

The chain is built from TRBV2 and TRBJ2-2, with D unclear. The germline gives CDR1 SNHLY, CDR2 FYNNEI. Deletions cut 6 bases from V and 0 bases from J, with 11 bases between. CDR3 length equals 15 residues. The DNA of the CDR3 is TGTGCCAGCAGAACGACACCCGCGAACACCGGGGAGCTGTTTTTT. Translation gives CASRTTPANTGELFF.